These 3 T cell receptor beta chains were sequenced from one sample in a study of early T cells in non-severe SARS-CoV-2 infection. Using its own MiXCR run on the 5' RACE reads, TCRdb lists one record per CDR3 protein. The data contain tens of thousands of distinct CDR3 sequences, more than 12% of them singletons. This material consisted of whole blood, taken at baseline. The origin of the receptors is an adult who was a healthcare worker with PCR-confirmed SARS-CoV-2 infection or an uninfected control (not recorded which).

This chain links TRBV30 with TRBJ2-7, with D possibly TRBD2 on 5 matching bases. The ends were cut back, 3 bases at V and 8 bases at J, with 17 bases in the middle. The CDR3 runs 13 residues. Germline assignment: CDR1 GTSNPN and CDR2 SVGIG (reference sequence). CDR3 nucleotides: TGTGCCTGGAGCGGAGGCATCTCCGGCAAGCAGTACTTC. Translated: CAWSGGISGKQYF. The full variable domain, rest sourced from reference TRBV30 and TRBJ2-7, is SQTIHQWPATLVQPVGSPLSLECTVEGTSNPNLYWYRQAAGRGLQLLFYSVGIGQISSEVPQNLSASRPQDRQFILSSKKLLLSDSGFYLCAWSGGISGKQYFGPGTRLTVT.

This clonotype was counted a few times. The gene calls are TRBV5-6 and TRBJ2-7; 8 bases agree with TRBD2. The junction had 7 bases not matched to a gene; V was cut back by 0 bases and J by 5 bases. From germline, CDR1 is SGHDT and CDR2 YYEEEE. The CDR3 sequence is 15 residues long. The CDR3 protein is CASSLVGLARDEQYF. The DNA for the CDR3 is TGTGCCAGCAGCTTGGTTGGACTAGCCCGCGACGAGCAGTACTTC. The full variable domain, rest sourced from reference TRBV5-6 and TRBJ2-7, is DAGVTQSPTHLIKTRGQQVTLRCSPKSGHDTVSWYQQALGQGPQFIFQYYEEEERQRGNFPDRFSGHQFPNYSSELNVNALLLGDSALYLCASSLVGLARDEQYFGPGTRLTVT.

This clonotype was counted between two and nine times. The chain couples TRBV7-9 to TRBJ2-1, with D possibly matching TRBD2 (6 bases). The CDR3 covers 15 residues. The germline gives CDR1 SEHNR, CDR2 FQNEAQ (reference sequence). Trimming pared 7 bases from V and 0 bases from J, leaving 13 bases between. CDR3 in DNA: TGTGCCAGCAATACCGGAGGGAGCTCCTACAATGAGCAGTTCTTC. It encodes CASNTGGSSYNEQFF.